These 28 T cell receptor beta chains came from one sample sequenced in a study of control samples from healthy donors and cancer patients. The repertoire was sequenced with immunoSEQ multiplex PCR; TCRdb's copy has only in-frame clones and lacks some. The sample contains 100,000 to 150,000 clones, just under 90% of which appear only once. The sequenced material came from blood. These receptors were taken from a man aged 25 to 40 in good health.

The genes are TRBV3-1 (or the pseudogene TRBV3-2) and TRBJ1-3, with a tentative D call TRBD1 (5 bases). Deletions cut 2 bases from V and 4 bases from J, with 21 bases between. Germline V gene data show CDR1 as LGHDT and CDR2 as YNNKEL (reference sequence). This CDR3 comprises 18 residues. The CDR3 loop is CASSQWGGDLSGGNTIYF. Here the CDR3 DNA reads TGTGCCAGCAGCCAATGGGGAGGGGACCTTTCCGGGGGAAACACCATATATTTT.

The genes are TRBV20-1 and TRBJ1-1; D is unresolved. The CDR3 sequence is 11 residues long. Trimming took off 4 bases at V and 7 bases at J, with 10 bases between the two ends. CDR1 and CDR2 (germline): DFQATT, SNEGSKA (reference sequence). Here the CDR3 DNA reads TGCAGTGCTATCCCGTATAGTGAAGCTTTCTTT. Translated: CSAIPYSEAFF.

Points on this clone: A read error may produce the germline difference seen at one junction end. This same CDR3 is encoded by further DNA sequences in the sample. The chain employs TRBV6-1 and TRBJ2-7; 7 positions agree with TRBD1. CDR1 is MNHNS, CDR2 SASEGT, per germline. This CDR3 is 15 amino acids long. CDR3 DNA sequence: TGTGCTAGCAGTGACAGACCGGGACAGATCTACGAGCAGTACTTC. The encoded protein is CASSDRPGQIYEQYF.

The rearrangement uses TRBV5-6 and TRBJ2-1; the D gene is possibly TRBD1 (5 bases). V was pared by 2 bases and J by 6 bases, with 6 bases between. The CDR3 length is 12 residues. Germline-derived CDR1 and CDR2 are SGHDT and YYEEEE. The CDR3 DNA reads as TGTGCCAGCAGCTTACAGGTCAATGAGCAGTTCTTC. Translating it yields CASSLQVNEQFF.

The chain uses TRBV27 and TRBJ2-5; 7 nucleotides line up with TRBD1. After removal of 8 bases from V and 5 bases from J, the junction contained 17 bases not matched to a gene. The CDR3 is made up of 16 amino acids. Germline-derived CDR1 and CDR2 are MNHEY and SMNVEV (reference sequence). This chain's CDR3 is CASSYSRDSLGETQYF. CDR3 DNA: TGTGCCAGCTCATATTCCCGGGACAGCCTGGGGGAGACCCAGTACTTC.

The table lists this clone with a count of one. J is TRBJ1-1 and V is TRBV30; D not certain. From germline, CDR1 is GTSNPN and CDR2 SVGIG (reference sequence). This CDR3 region has 15 residues. Trimming stripped 0 bases from V and 0 bases from J, with 11 bases between. The CDR3 spells CAWSVTAGMNTEAFF. DNA for the CDR3: TGTGCCTGGAGTGTAACCGCAGGCATGAACACTGAAGCTTTCTTT.

This clone was observed a handful of times. J is TRBJ1-5 and V is TRBV4-2; no firm D call. The V gene lost 0 bases and the J gene lost 7 bases, with 7 bases spanning the gap. The CDR3 has 13 residues. Germline CDR1 reads LGHNA; CDR2 reads YNFKEQ. CDR3 sequence reads: CASSQDPLQPQHF. The CDR3 region has the DNA TGTGCCAGCAGCCAAGACCCCCTCCAGCCCCAGCATTTT.

The chain's CDR3 is CASSLGGSGGADTQYF. For the CDR3, the DNA is TGTGCCAGCAGCTTAGGTGGAAGCGGAGGGGCAGATACGCAGTATTTT. V usage is TRBV11-3 and J usage is TRBJ2-3; tentative D call: TRBD2 (6 bases). The CDR3 totals 16 residues. Germline V gene sequence: CDR1 SGHNT, CDR2 YENEEA. V gave up 1 base and J gave up 4 bases, with 15 bases separating them.

CDR3 sequence (DNA): TGTGCCAGCAGTGAATCGCGCGGGGATTGGTACCAAGAGACCCAGTACTTC. Its translation: CASSESRGDWYQETQYF. The gene calls are TRBV25-1 and TRBJ2-5, with D tentatively TRBD2 (6 bases). Germline V CDR1 and CDR2: MGHDK, SYGVNS. Deletions cut 1 base from V and 0 bases from J, with 15 bases between. The CDR3 spans 17 residues.

CDR3: CASRNTGVAEAFF. Here the CDR3 DNA reads TGCGCCAGCAGGAACACAGGGGTGGCTGAAGCTTTCTTT. This chain joins TRBV10-1 and TRBJ1-1; 7 nucleotides align to TRBD1. The CDR3 totals 13 residues. Looked up from germline, CDR1 is WNHNN and CDR2 is SYGVQD (reference sequence). The junction had 7 bases not matched to a gene; V was cut back by 6 bases and J by 6 bases.

V is TRBV11-2 and J is TRBJ1-3; possibly TRBD1 for D (6 bases). This CDR3 is built from 18 residues. Germline V gene sequence: CDR1 SGHAT, CDR2 FQNNGV. The ends were cut back, 3 bases at V and 2 bases at J, with 20 bases in the middle. As DNA, the CDR3 is TGTGCCAGCAGCTTGGACTTCAGGGGTTCCGGAACTGGAAACACCATATATTTT. It yields the protein CASSLDFRGSGTGNTIYF.

The chain combines TRBV30 with TRBJ1-1; a possible D gene is TRBD1 (6 bases). Trimming left V 3 bases short and J 4 bases short, with 18 bases between. This CDR3 region has 15 residues. Germline lookup yields CDR1 GTSNPN and CDR2 SVGIG (reference sequence). The CDR3 loop reads CAWRGNRERGTEAFF. CDR3 nucleotide sequence: TGTGCCTGGAGGGGGAACAGGGAACGGGGCACTGAAGCTTTCTTT. Filled out from reference TRBV30 and TRBJ1-1, the complete variable domain reads SQTIHQWPATLVQPVGSPLSLECTVEGTSNPNLYWYRQAAGRGLQLLFYSVGIGQISSEVPQNLSASRPQDRQFILSSKKLLLSDSGFYLCAWRGNRERGTEAFFGQGTRLTVV.

The CDR3 DNA reads as TGTGCCAGCAGACCGACAGGGGAAGAAGAAAAACTGTTTTTT. Amino acids: CASRPTGEEEKLFF. The gene calls are TRBV2 and TRBJ1-4; 8 bases line up with TRBD1. Trimming took 6 bases from V and 8 from J; bases not matched to a gene: 8. Germline V gene data show CDR1 as SNHLY and CDR2 as FYNNEI. This CDR3 has 14 amino acids. Combining the CDR3 with reference TRBV2 and TRBJ1-4 gives the whole variable domain EPEVTQTPSHQVTQMGQEVILRCVPISNHLYFYWYRQILGQKVEFLVSFYNNEISEKSEIFDDQFSVERPDGSNFTLKIRSTKLEDSAMYFCASRPTGEEEKLFFGSGTQLSVL.

In its sample, this clone was seen once. The CDR3 nucleotides are TGTGCCAGCTCTCAGACAGGGAATAACAATCAGCCCCAGCATTTT. This gives the protein CASSQTGNNNQPQHF. This chain joins TRBV18 and TRBJ1-5; TRBD1 aligns across 7 bases. The germline CDR1 and CDR2 sequences are KGHSH and LQKENI. After removal of 6 bases from V and 3 bases from J, the junction contained 8 bases not matched to a gene. The CDR3 runs 15 residues.

This chain joins TRBV29-1 and TRBJ1-1, with D hard to call. CDR3 length equals 13 residues. The V and J ends lost 1 base and 1 base respectively, with 7 bases between them. Germline lookup yields CDR1 SQVTM and CDR2 ANQGSEA. CDR3 DNA: TGCAGCGTTGAAGTTACAGCGAACACTGAAGCTTTCTTT. This gives the protein CSVEVTANTEAFF.

The chain has TRBV12-3 or TRBV12-4 and TRBJ2-1; D ambiguous. V gave up 8 bases and J gave up 9 bases, with 17 bases separating them. CDR3 size: 13 residues. The CDR3 nucleotides read TGTGCCAGCGGCACTCTTTTTGGTAGTGAGCAGTTCTTC. It translates to CASGTLFGSEQFF.

This sequence joins TRBV7-3 and TRBJ2-2; D ambiguous. The CDR3 is made up of 15 amino acids. Trimming took off 0 bases at V and 3 bases at J, with 8 bases between the two ends. Germline CDR1 and CDR2: SGHTA and FQGTGA. The CDR3 coding sequence is TGTGCCAGCAGCTTAACGGCCAGCTACACCGGGGAGCTGTTTTTT. Encoded protein: CASSLTASYTGELFF.

The gene calls are TRBV7-8 and TRBJ2-3, with a possible D match to TRBD1 (5 bases). Germline-derived CDR1 and CDR2 are SGHVS and FQNEAQ. This CDR3 is 17 amino acids long. V was trimmed by 4 bases and J by 6 bases, leaving 23 bases between them. Written as DNA, the CDR3 is TGTGCCAGCAGCTCCCGACAGATTTTGGGGCCCCCCGATACGCAGTATTTT. Its protein product is CASSSRQILGPPDTQYF. The full variable domain, completed using reference TRBV7-8 and TRBJ2-3, is GAGVSQSPRYKVAKRGQDVALRCDPISGHVSLFWYQQALGQGPEFLTYFQNEAQLDKSGLPSDRFFAERPEGSVSTLKIQRTQQEDSAVYLCASSSRQILGPPDTQYFGPGTRLTVL.

V is TRBV7-2 and J is TRBJ1-2; D is unclear. This CDR3 comprises 14 residues. Deletions cut 9 bases from V and 2 bases from J, with 16 bases between. The V gene's germline CDR1 is SGHTA and CDR2 FQGNSA. The CDR3 loop reads CASLISTANYGYTF. Here the CDR3 DNA reads TGTGCCAGTCTAATAAGCACGGCGAACTATGGCTACACCTTC.

Here the CDR3 DNA reads TGCGCCAGCAGCCAAGATCGGAACAGGCAGAACTATGGCTACACCTTC. It specifies CASSQDRNRQNYGYTF. The chain carries TRBV4-1 and TRBJ1-2; TRBD1 is a possible D gene (5 bases). This CDR3 comprises 16 residues. The germline gives CDR1 MGHRA, CDR2 YSYEKL. Trimming left V 0 bases short and J 2 bases short, with 13 bases between.

The chain joins TRBV7-2 to TRBJ1-4; D gene ambiguous. Per the germline V gene, CDR1 is SGHTA and CDR2 is FQGNSA. This CDR3 is built from 15 residues. The V end was cut by 2 bases, the J end by 5 bases, with 12 bases between. The CDR3 DNA reads as TGTGCCAGCAGCTTACAGAGCAGAGCGAATGAAAAACTGTTTTTT. Translated, it gives CASSLQSRANEKLFF. The whole variable domain, remainder taken from reference TRBV7-2 and TRBJ1-4, is GAGVSQSPSNKVTEKGKDVELRCDPISGHTALYWYRQSLGQGLEFLIYFQGNSAPDKSGLPSDRFSAERTGGSVSTLTIQRTQQEDSAVYLCASSLQSRANEKLFFGSGTQLSVL.

J is TRBJ1-5 and V is TRBV5-1, with D maybe TRBD1 (5 bases). V gave up 1 base and J gave up 4 bases, with 15 bases separating them. Germline CDR1 SGHRS, CDR2 YFSETQ. CDR3 length equals 16 residues. The CDR3 region is CASSLLPGTKNQPQHF. The CDR3 DNA is TGCGCCAGCAGCTTGCTTCCCGGGACTAAAAATCAGCCCCAGCATTTT.

V is TRBV6-4 and J is TRBJ2-2, with D uncertain. Germline assignment: CDR1 MRHNA and CDR2 SNTAGT. V was shortened by 2 bases and J by 1 base, with 2 bases between the two germline ends. The length of the CDR3 is 13 residues. The DNA for the CDR3 is TGTGCCAGCAGTGACGTGAACACCGGGGAGCTGTTTTTT. Its translation: CASSDVNTGELFF.

This clone was counted only a few times. The chain carries TRBV5-1 and TRBJ1-1; unclear D gene. This CDR3 has 14 residues. V was shortened by 4 bases and J by 4 bases, with 14 bases between the two germline ends. CDR1 is SGHRS, CDR2 YFSETQ, per germline. In DNA form, the CDR3 reads TGCGCCAGCAGCCTTAACCCCGAGGGCACTGAAGCTTTCTTT. Protein sequence: CASSLNPEGTEAFF.

Written as DNA, the CDR3 is TGTGCCTGGGCAGGACAGGGAGCCTCTGGGGCCAACGTCCTGACTTTC. Translation gives CAWAGQGASGANVLTF. The chain joins TRBV30 to TRBJ2-6; 8 nucleotides agree with TRBD1. Unmatched junction bases numbered 6, after V lost 5 bases and J lost 0 bases. Germline loops: CDR1 GTSNPN, CDR2 SVGIG (reference sequence). This CDR3 has 16 amino acids.

This clone has a single count. The V and J genes are TRBV5-1 and TRBJ1-1; TRBD1 aligns across 7 bases. Germline V gene data show CDR1 as SGHRS and CDR2 as YFSETQ. Trimming cost V 4 bases and J 5 bases; bases outside gene matches: 8. CDR3 length: 14 amino acids. The CDR3 loop is CASSRSGGGTEAFF. CDR3 bases: TGCGCCAGCAGCCGCTCAGGGGGTGGGACTGAAGCTTTCTTT.

The V gene is TRBV2, the J gene TRBJ1-5; 9 bases agree with TRBD1. The CDR3 is made up of 14 amino acids. The V segment lost 4 bases and the J segment 7 bases; nucleotides outside the gene matches: 5. The germline gives CDR1 SNHLY, CDR2 FYNNEI. CDR3 coding DNA: TGTGCCAGCAGTGGGACAGGGGTTACGCAGCCCCAGCATTTT. Its translation is CASSGTGVTQPQHF.

The chain combines TRBV7-2 with TRBJ2-1, with 8 bases lining up with TRBD2. Germline V gives CDR1 SGHTA, CDR2 FQGNSA. Trimming at V came to 5 bases and at J to 5 bases, leaving 5 bases not matched to a gene. The CDR3 is 14 amino acids. The CDR3, as DNA: TGTGCCAGCAGCCCTCGGGAGGGAAACAATGAGCAGTTCTTC. Encoded protein: CASSPREGNNEQFF.